A single sample is the source of the 22 T cell receptor beta chains below, sequenced in a study of cytomegalovirus exposure and HLA in healthy donors. PCR used 60 Vbeta primers and 13 Jbeta primers. Sequencing was performed with immunoSEQ multiplex PCR; in TCRdb, only in-frame clones are kept and a portion is missing. This sample has 33,000 or so clones, with approximately 91% found just once. Sequencing was carried out using PBMCs. The receptors come from a woman younger than 35 in good health and CMV-seronegative.

The chain has TRBV7-6 and TRBJ2-5; TRBD2 matches at 8 bases. This CDR3 is built from 14 residues. J gave up 4 bases and V 0 bases, and 1 base lay outside the gene matches. Germline CDR1 reads SGHVS; CDR2 reads FNYEAQ. CDR3 DNA sequence: TGTGCCAGCAGCTTAGCTAGCGGGACAGAGACCCAGTACTTC. Its protein product is CASSLASGTETQYF. The entire variable domain, with the rest obtained from reference TRBV7-6 and TRBJ2-5, is as follows: GAGVSQSPRYKVTKRGQDVALRCDPISGHVSLYWYRQALGQGPEFLTYFNYEAQQDKSGLPNDRFSAERPEGSISTLTIQRTEQRDSAMYRCASSLASGTETQYFGPGTRLLVL.

The chain couples TRBV5-4 to TRBJ2-4; weak D call: TRBD1 (5 bases). The CDR3 is 15 amino acids. The germline V gene encodes CDR1 SGHNT and CDR2 YYREEE (reference sequence). The ends were cut back, 1 base at V and 1 base at J, with 9 bases in the middle. Written as DNA, the CDR3 is TGTGCCAGCAGCTTGCAAGGGGCTGCCAAAAACATTCAGTACTTC. Protein sequence: CASSLQGAAKNIQYF.

The V and J genes are TRBV7-9 and TRBJ2-1; TRBD2 agrees at 8 bases. V was clipped by 4 bases and J by 5 bases; unmatched bases: 7. Looked up from germline, CDR1 is SEHNR and CDR2 is FQNEAQ (reference sequence). The CDR3 has 15 residues. As DNA, the CDR3 is TGTGCCAGCAGCTCGCGGGAGGAGGGCCACAATGAGCAGTTCTTC. Translated, it gives CASSSREEGHNEQFF.

The CDR3 sequence: CAISESRGRIAGQETQYF. The CDR3 nucleotides read TGTGCCATCAGTGAGTCGAGGGGAAGGATAGCGGGGCAAGAGACCCAGTACTTC. This rearrangement joins TRBV10-3 to TRBJ2-5, with TRBD2 identical over 8 bases. J gave up 2 bases and V 0 bases, and 11 bases lay outside the gene matches. Germline V CDR1 and CDR2: ENHRY, SYGVKD. CDR3 length equals 18 residues.

This sequence joins TRBV28 and TRBJ2-2; unclear D gene. The length of the CDR3 is 14 residues. V lost 3 bases, J lost 0 bases, and 5 bases lay in between. Looked up from germline, CDR1 is MDHEN and CDR2 is SYDVKM. The CDR3 sequence: CASSFVTNTGELFF. The CDR3 DNA reads as TGTGCCAGCAGTTTCGTAACGAACACCGGGGAGCTGTTTTTT.

The chain is built from TRBV6-4 and TRBJ2-3, with D possibly matching TRBD1 (5 bases). This CDR3 is 15 amino acids long. The V gene lost 3 bases and the J gene lost 3 bases, with 13 bases spanning the gap. The germline CDR1 and CDR2 sequences are MRHNA and SNTAGT. CDR3 DNA: TGTGCCAGCAGTGAAGGTACAGGAGATACAGATACGCAGTATTTT. It specifies CASSEGTGDTDTQYF.

The chain carries TRBV28 and TRBJ1-1; possibly TRBD1 for D (5 bases). The CDR3 length is 18 residues. Germline V gives CDR1 MDHEN, CDR2 SYDVKM. V was pared by 3 bases and J by 3 bases, with 23 bases between. The CDR3 bases are TGTGCCAGCAGTTTGACGGGACTGAATTACCTAGCGGACACTGAAGCTTTCTTT. Translating it yields CASSLTGLNYLADTEAFF.

The gene calls are TRBV5-1 and TRBJ2-1; D is perhaps TRBD1 (6 bases). The CDR3 covers 15 residues. CDR1 SGHRS and CDR2 YFSETQ come from the germline V gene. Deletions cut 0 bases from V and 4 bases from J, with 11 bases between. The CDR3: CASSLDRVLYNEQFF. The CDR3 DNA is TGCGCCAGCAGCTTGGACAGGGTCTTGTACAATGAGCAGTTCTTC.

The rearrangement links TRBV12-2 to TRBJ2-1; TRBD1, as called in the table, went unchecked against the DNA. TRBV12-2 is reported as a pseudogene. The CDR3 loop spans 11 amino acids. CDR3 coding DNA: TGTGCAAGTCGCTCAGGCAATGAGCAGTTCTTC. It encodes CASRSGNEQFF.

The V and J genes are TRBV28 and TRBJ1-1; 8 bases line up with TRBD1. Germline CDR1 MDHEN, CDR2 SYDVKM. CDR3 length: 16 amino acids. The trim removed 3 bases at V and 5 bases at J, leaving 11 bases unmatched. CDR3 sequence: CASSFFRGQVGTEAFF. For the CDR3, the DNA is TGTGCCAGCAGTTTCTTCAGGGGGCAGGTGGGGACTGAAGCTTTCTTT.

V and J are TRBV6-1 and TRBJ2-5; 7 nucleotides agree with TRBD1. From germline, CDR1 is MNHNS and CDR2 SASEGT. V lost 8 bases, J lost 5 bases, and 8 bases stayed unmatched. The CDR3 spans 13 residues. DNA of the CDR3: TGTGCCAGCCGCCCACAGGGGTACGAGACCCAGTACTTC. It yields the protein CASRPQGYETQYF.

The chain carries TRBV7-2 and TRBJ2-1; tentative D call: TRBD1 (5 bases). Trimming stripped 8 bases from V and 5 bases from J, with 16 bases between. Per germline, CDR1 SGHTA and CDR2 FQGNSA. The CDR3 sequence is 14 residues long. CDR3 sequence reads: CASSTGRSNNEQFF. The CDR3 coding sequence is TGTGCCAGCTCCACAGGCCGATCCAACAATGAGCAGTTCTTC.

In DNA, the CDR3 is TGCAGCGTCTACGTTTACTACAATGAGCAGTTCTTC. Its protein is CSVYVYYNEQFF. V usage is TRBV29-1 and J usage is TRBJ2-1, with no clear D. CDR1 is SQVTM and CDR2 is ANQGSEA in the germline V gene. The germline V and J ends were trimmed by 6 bases and 3 bases, with 9 bases remaining between them. The CDR3 loop spans 12 amino acids.

The CDR3 sequence: CASSRLAGGSNNEQFF. CDR3 bases: TGTGCCAGCAGTCGACTAGCGGGAGGGTCCAACAATGAGCAGTTCTTC. J is TRBJ2-1 and V is TRBV2; 14 nucleotides line up with TRBD2. With 5 bases clipped from V and 5 bases from J, the junction kept 5 bases outside the gene matches. Germline-derived CDR1 and CDR2 are SNHLY and FYNNEI. The CDR3 runs to 16 residues.

This clone has only one observation. An end of the junction does not agree with germline; a read error may underlie this. This chain joins TRBV6-5 and TRBJ1-1; 8 bases are shared with TRBD1. CDR3 length equals 13 residues. The germline V gene encodes CDR1 MNHEY and CDR2 SVGAGI. Here the CDR3 DNA reads TGTTCCAGCAGAGGACAGGGCTACACTGAAGCTTTCTTT. Encoded protein: CSSRGQGYTEAFF.

The chain couples TRBV5-5 to TRBJ1-4, with a possible D match to TRBD1 (6 bases). The ends were cut back, 2 bases at V and 4 bases at J, with 12 bases in the middle. Germline V gene sequence: CDR1 SGHKS, CDR2 YYEKEE (reference sequence). CDR3 size: 15 residues. The DNA of the CDR3 is TGTGCCAGCAGCTTAAACAGGGTCATTAATGAAAAACTGTTTTTT. It yields the protein CASSLNRVINEKLFF.

The rearrangement uses TRBV6-4 and TRBJ2-1; TRBD2 agrees at 9 bases. The germline CDR1 and CDR2 sequences are MRHNA and SNTAGT. J lost 8 bases, V lost 4 bases, and 3 bases had no gene match. The CDR3 extends over 13 amino acids. For the CDR3, the DNA is TGTGCCAGCAGTGGGACTAGCGAGGATGAGCAGTTCTTC. Translating gives CASSGTSEDEQFF.

This clone was counted a few times. The chain joins TRBV19 to TRBJ1-5; D gene ambiguous. CDR1 LNHDA and CDR2 SQIVND come from the germline V gene (reference sequence). Trimming took 1 base from V and 2 from J, leaving 9 bases between them. This CDR3 is built from 15 residues. The CDR3 is CASSIVRLGNQPQHF. The CDR3 DNA is TGTGCCAGTAGTATAGTACGGTTAGGCAATCAGCCCCAGCATTTT.

The chain has TRBV2 and TRBJ1-2; D perhaps matches TRBD1 (5 bases). V was trimmed by 6 bases and J by 0 bases, leaving 14 bases between them. Germline CDR1 SNHLY, CDR2 FYNNEI. This CDR3 is 15 amino acids long. Written as DNA, the CDR3 is TGTGCCAGCAGCCAGGGACTCACCCCTAACTATGGCTACACCTTC. Its protein product is CASSQGLTPNYGYTF.

The rearrangement joins TRBV28 to TRBJ1-4; TRBD1 matches 7 bases. In germline, CDR1 is MDHEN, CDR2 SYDVKM. This CDR3 comprises 14 residues. V dropped 6 bases and J dropped 4; count of bases not matched to a gene: 5. The CDR3 DNA follows: TGTGCCAGCAGCTTCGGACAGGATAATGAAAAACTGTTTTTT. Amino acid sequence: CASSFGQDNEKLFF.

The chain couples TRBV6-5 to TRBJ1-1, with a weak D call TRBD1 (6 bases). Deletions cut 2 bases from V and 3 bases from J, with 13 bases between. Germline V gene data show CDR1 as MNHEY and CDR2 as SVGAGI. The CDR3 contains 15 residues. Here the CDR3 reads CASSYGGAVDTEAFF. The DNA for the CDR3 is TGTGCCAGCAGTTACGGGGGGGCGGTGGACACTGAAGCTTTCTTT.

The chain links TRBV7-2 to TRBJ2-7; 8 bases line up with TRBD2. This CDR3 has 16 amino acids. The V segment lost 2 bases and the J segment 4 bases; nucleotides outside the gene matches: 10. CDR1 is SGHTA and CDR2 is FQGNSA in the germline V gene. The CDR3 sequence is CASSLSPGGTSYEQYF. DNA of the CDR3: TGTGCCAGCAGCTTATCTCCGGGAGGGACCTCATACGAGCAGTACTTC.